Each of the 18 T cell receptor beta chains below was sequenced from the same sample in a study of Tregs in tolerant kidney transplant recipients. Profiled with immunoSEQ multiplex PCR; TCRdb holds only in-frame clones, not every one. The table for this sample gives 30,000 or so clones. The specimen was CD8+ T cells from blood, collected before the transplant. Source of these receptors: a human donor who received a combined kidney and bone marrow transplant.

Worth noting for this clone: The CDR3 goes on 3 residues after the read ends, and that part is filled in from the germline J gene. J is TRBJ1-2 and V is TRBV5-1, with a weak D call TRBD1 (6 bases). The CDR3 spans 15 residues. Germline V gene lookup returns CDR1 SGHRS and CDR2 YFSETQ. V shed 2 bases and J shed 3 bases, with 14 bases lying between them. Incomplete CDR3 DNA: TGCGCCAGCAGCTTCGACAGGAGGTCTGACTATGGC. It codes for CASSFDRRSDYG. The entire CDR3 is CASSFDRRSDYGYTF.

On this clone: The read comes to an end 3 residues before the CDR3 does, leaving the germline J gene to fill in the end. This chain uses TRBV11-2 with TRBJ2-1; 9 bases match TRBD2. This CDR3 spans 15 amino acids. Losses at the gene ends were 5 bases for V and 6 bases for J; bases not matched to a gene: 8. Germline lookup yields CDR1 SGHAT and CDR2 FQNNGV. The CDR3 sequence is CASSPYSGRGNEQFF. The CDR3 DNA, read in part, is TGTGCCAGCAGCCCATATAGCGGGAGAGGCAATGAG.

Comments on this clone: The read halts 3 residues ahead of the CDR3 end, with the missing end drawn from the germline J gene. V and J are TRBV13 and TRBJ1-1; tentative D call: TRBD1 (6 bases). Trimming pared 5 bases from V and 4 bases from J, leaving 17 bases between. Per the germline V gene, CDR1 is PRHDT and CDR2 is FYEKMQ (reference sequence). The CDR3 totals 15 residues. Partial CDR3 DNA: TGTGCCAGCAGCCCGGCAGGGGAAGTTAGCACTGAA. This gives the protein CASSPAGEVSTE. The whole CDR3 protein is CASSPAGEVSTEAFF.

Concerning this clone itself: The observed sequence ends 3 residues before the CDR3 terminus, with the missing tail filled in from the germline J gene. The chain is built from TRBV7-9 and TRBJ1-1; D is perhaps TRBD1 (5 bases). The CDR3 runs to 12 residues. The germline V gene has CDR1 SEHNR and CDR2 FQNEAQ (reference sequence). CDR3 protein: CASSFGAGDAFF. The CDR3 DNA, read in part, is TGTGCCAGCAGCTTTGGAGCGGGGGAT.

Incomplete CDR3 DNA: TGTGCCAGCAGTTACCTTGGACAGTCCATGAACACTGAA. Translating gives CASSYLGQSMNTE. The full CDR3 sequence reads CASSYLGQSMNTEAFF. The genes are TRBV6-2 or TRBV6-3 and TRBJ1-1, with a weak D call TRBD1 (6 bases). The CDR3 end falls 3 residues outside the read, so it is completed with the germline J gene. CDR1 and CDR2 (germline): MNHEY, SVGEGT. The CDR3 has 16 amino acids. Between the trimmed V and J ends, which lost 2 bases and 0 bases, there was a span of 13 bases.

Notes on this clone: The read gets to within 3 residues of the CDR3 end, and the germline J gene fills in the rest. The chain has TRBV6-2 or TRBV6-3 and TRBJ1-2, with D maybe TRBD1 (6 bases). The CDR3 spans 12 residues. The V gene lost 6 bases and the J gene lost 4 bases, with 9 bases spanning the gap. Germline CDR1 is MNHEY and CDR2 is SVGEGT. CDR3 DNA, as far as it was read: TGTGCCAGCAGCCCACAGGGCTATGGC. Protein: CASSPQGYG. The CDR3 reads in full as CASSPQGYGYTF.

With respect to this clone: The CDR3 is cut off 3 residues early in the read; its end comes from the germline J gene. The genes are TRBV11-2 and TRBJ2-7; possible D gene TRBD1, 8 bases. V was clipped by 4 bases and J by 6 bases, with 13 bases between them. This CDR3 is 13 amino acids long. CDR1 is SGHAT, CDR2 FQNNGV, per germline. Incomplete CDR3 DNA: TGTGCCAGCAGCTCCACAGGGGGGGTCGAG. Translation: CASSSTGGVE. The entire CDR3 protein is CASSSTGGVEQYF. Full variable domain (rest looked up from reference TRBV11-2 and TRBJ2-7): EAGVAQSPRYKIIEKRQSVAFWCNPISGHATLYWYQQILGQGPKLLIQFQNNGVVDDSQLPKDRFSAERLKGVDSTLKIQPAKLEDSAVYLCASSSTGGVEQYFGPGTRLTVT.

CDR3 bases read: TGTGCCAGCAGCGCGGGGGGCCCGAACACTGAA. Protein: CASSAGGPNTE. From start to end, the CDR3 is CASSAGGPNTEAFF. The chain is built from TRBV2 and TRBJ1-1, with D possibly being TRBD1 (6 bases). The read ends 3 residues before the CDR3 terminus; that terminus is restored from the germline J gene. This CDR3 has 14 residues. Germline V gene sequence: CDR1 SNHLY, CDR2 FYNNEI. The V gene lost 6 bases and the J gene lost 1 base, with 12 bases spanning the gap.

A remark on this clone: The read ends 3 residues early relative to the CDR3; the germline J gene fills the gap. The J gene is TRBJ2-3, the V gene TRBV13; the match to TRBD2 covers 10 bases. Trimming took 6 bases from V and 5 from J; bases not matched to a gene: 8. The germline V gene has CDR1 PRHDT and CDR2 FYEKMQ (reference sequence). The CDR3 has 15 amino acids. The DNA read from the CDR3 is TGTGCCAGCAGGTCTCTAGCGGGAGTAGGAGATACG. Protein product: CASRSLAGVGDT. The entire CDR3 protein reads CASRSLAGVGDTQYF.

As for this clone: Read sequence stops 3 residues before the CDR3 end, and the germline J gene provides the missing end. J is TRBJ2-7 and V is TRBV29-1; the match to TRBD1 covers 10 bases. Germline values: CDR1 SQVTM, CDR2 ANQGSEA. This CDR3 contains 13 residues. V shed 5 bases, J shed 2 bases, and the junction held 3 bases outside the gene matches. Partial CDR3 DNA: TGCAGCGTTACCGGGACAGGGGCCTACGAG. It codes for CSVTGTGAYE. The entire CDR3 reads CSVTGTGAYEQYF.

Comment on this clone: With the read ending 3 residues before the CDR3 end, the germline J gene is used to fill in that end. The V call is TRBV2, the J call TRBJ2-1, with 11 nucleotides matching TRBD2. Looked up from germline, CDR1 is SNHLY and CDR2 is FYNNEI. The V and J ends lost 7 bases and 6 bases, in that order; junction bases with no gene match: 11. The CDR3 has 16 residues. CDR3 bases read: TGTGCCAGCACCCACCTAGCGGGGGGCAAACCCAATGAG. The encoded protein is CASTHLAGGKPNE. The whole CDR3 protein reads CASTHLAGGKPNEQFF.

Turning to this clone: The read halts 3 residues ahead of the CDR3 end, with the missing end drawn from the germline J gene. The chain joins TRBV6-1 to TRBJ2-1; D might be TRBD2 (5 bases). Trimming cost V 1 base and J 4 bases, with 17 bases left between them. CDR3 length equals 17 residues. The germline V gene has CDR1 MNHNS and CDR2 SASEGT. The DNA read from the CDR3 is TGTGCCAGCAGTGAAGGAAGGTTTCGCGGGTCTTACAATGAG. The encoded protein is CASSEGRFRGSYNE. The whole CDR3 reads CASSEGRFRGSYNEQFF.

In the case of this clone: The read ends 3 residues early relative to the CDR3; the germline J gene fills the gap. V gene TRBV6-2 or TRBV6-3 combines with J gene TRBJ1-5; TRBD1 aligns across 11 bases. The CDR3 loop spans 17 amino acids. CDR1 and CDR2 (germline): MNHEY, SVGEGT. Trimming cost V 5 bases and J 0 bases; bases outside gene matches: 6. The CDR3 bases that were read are TGTGCCAGCAGTCGGACAGGGGGCCCGTATAGCAATCAGCCC. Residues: CASSRTGGPYSNQP. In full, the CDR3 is CASSRTGGPYSNQPQHF.

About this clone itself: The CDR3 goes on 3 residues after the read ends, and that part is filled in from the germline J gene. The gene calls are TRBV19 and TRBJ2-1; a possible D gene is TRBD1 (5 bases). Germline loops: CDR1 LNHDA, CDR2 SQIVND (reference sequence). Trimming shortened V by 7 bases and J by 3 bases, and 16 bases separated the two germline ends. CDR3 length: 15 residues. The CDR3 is CASTSWGGDYNEQFF. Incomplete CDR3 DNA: TGTGCCAGTACCTCGTGGGGCGGCGACTACAATGAG.

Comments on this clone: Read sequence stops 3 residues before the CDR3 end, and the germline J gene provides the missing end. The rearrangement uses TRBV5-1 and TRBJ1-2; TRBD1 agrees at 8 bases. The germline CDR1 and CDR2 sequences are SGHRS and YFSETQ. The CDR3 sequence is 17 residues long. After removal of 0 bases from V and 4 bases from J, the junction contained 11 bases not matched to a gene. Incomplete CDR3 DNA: TGCGCCAGCAGCTTGGTAGCGGGGGGACAGGTCGGCTATGGC. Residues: CASSLVAGGQVGYG. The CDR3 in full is CASSLVAGGQVGYGYTF.

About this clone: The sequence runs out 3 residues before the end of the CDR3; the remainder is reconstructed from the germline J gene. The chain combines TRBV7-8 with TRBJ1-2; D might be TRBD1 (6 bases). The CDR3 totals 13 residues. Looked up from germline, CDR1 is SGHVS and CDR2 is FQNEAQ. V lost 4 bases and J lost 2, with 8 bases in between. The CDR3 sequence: CASSSGQNYGYTF. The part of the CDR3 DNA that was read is TGTGCCAGCAGCTCAGGACAGAACTATGGC.

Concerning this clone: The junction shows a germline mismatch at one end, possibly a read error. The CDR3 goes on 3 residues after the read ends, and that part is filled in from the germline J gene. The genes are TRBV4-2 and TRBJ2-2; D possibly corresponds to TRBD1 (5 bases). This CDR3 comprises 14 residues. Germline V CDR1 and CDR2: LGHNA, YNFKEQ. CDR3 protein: CASSLRLGPRELFF. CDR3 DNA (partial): TGCGCCAGCAGCCTTAGATTGGGGCCCCGGGAG.

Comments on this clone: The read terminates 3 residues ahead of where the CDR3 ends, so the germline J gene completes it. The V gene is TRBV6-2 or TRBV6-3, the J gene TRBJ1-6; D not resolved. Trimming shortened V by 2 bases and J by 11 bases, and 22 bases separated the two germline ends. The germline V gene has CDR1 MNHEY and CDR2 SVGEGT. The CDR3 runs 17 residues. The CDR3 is CASSYHQLLIQRPPLHF. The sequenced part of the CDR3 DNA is TGTGCCAGCAGTTACCACCAACTACTAATTCAGCGGCCACCC.